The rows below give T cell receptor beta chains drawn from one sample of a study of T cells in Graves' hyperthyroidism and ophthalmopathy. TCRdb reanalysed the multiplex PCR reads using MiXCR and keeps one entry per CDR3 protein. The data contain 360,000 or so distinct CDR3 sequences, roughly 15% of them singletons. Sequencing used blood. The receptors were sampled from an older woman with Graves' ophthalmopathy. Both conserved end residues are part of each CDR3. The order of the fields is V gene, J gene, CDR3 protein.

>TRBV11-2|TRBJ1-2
CASSLAAGTGADGYTF
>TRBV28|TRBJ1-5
CASTSQTGLSNQPQHF
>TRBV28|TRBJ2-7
CASSRRGRAYEQYF
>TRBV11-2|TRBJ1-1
CASSLGRETEAFF
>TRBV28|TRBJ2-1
CATTGAGNEQFF
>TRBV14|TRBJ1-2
CASSQQGLGGYTF
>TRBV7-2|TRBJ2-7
CASSRTSYEQYF
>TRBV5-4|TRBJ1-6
CASSFFRQGLPVSSYNSPLHF
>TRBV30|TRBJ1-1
CAWKVEGEAFF
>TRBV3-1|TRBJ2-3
CASSPGVTQADTQYF
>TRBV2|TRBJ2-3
CASSSPREREGPDTQYF
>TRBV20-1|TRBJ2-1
CSARGERGGDEQFF
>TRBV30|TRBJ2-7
CAWRTGFHEQYF
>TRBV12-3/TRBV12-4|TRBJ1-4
CASSPGQIGSEKLFF
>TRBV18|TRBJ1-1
CASSPREWAEAFF
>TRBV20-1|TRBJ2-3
CSARPSTDTQYF
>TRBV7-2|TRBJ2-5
CASSTGLAGPQETQYF
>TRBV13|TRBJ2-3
CASSFGLETDTQYF
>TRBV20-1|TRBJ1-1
CSAPQGSTEAFF
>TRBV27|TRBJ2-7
CASSKGTGSYEQYF
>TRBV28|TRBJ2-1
CASRAPAEVNEQFF
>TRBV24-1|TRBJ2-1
CATSDAGTSGYNEQFF
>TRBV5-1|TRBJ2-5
CASSLGPGGQETQYF
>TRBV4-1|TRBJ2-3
CASSGATSTDTQYF
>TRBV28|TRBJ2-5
CASYPGAWERETQYF
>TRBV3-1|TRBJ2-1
CASSQAAGYEQFF
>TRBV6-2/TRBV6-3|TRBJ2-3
CASWPSYRTTDTQYF
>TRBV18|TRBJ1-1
CASSPLRGTEAFF
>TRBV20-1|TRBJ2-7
CSAREDTSSYEQYF
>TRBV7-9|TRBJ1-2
CASSLEQRGYTF
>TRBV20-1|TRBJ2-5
CSARTSGLQETQYF
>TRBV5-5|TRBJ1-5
CASSTGTDGQPQHF
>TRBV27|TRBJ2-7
CASSPSQFYEQYF
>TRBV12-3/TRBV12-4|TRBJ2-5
CASSPGEPVFQETQYF
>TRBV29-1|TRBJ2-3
CSVERGISTDTQYF
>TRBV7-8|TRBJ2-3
CASSQESGTSFAGTQRYF
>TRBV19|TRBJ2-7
CASSSYLAAAPYEQYF
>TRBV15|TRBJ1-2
CATSGNYGYTF
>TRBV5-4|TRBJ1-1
CASSLGPLRDSNTEAFF
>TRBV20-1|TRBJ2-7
CSAVTSGVTYEQYF
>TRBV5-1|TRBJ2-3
CASSLDTTDTQYF
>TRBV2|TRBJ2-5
CASSEIPTRGETQYF
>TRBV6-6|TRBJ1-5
CASSYVGFGKGGDQPQHF
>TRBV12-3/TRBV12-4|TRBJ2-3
CASSPILDTQYF
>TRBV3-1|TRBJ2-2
CASSDRGRAGELFF
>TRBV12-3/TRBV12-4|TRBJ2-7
CASSPGVREQYF
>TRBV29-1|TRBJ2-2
CSVPSALTGELFF
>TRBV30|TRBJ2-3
CAWSPETSGRVDTQYF
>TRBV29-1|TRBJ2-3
CSVETGTGSTTDTQYF
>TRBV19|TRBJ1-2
CASSIDGRGYTF
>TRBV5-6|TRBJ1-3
CASSWRTGPSGNTIYF
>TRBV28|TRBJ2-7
CASRSAYEQYF
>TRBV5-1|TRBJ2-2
CASTGLAADTGELFF
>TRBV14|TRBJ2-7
CASSPGEGSSYEQYF
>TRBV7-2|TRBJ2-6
CASSLQATAFSGANVLTF
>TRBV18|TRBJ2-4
CASSHTTSPGNIQYF
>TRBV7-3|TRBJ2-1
CASSLTQSSYNEQFF
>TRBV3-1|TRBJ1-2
CASSHMDRTNGYTF
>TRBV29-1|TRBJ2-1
CSVRVAGVNEQFF
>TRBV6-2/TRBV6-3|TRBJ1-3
CASGTGTSGNTIYF